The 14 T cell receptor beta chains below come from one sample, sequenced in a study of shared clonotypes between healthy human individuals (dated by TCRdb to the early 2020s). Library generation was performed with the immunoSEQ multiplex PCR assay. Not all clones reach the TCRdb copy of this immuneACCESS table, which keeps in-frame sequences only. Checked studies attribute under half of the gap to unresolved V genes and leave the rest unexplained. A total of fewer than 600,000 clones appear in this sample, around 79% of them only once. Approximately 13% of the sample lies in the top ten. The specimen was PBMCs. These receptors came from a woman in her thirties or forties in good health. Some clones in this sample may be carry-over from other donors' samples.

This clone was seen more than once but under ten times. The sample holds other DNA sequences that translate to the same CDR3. The CDR3 DNA is TGTGCCAGCAGCCAAGACGGTGAAAAACTGTTTTTT. Amino acids: CASSQDGEKLFF. The V gene is TRBV4-2, the J gene TRBJ1-4; D gene unclear. Germline CDR1 LGHNA, CDR2 YNFKEQ. The ends were cut back, 0 bases at V and 7 bases at J, with 3 bases in the middle. The CDR3 runs 12 residues.

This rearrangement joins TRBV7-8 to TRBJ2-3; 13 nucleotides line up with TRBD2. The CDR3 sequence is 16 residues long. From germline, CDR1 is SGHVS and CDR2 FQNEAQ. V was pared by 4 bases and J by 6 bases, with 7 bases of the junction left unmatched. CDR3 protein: CASSSGLAGYPDTQYF. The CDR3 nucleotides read TGTGCCAGCAGCTCGGGACTAGCGGGATATCCTGATACGCAGTATTTT.

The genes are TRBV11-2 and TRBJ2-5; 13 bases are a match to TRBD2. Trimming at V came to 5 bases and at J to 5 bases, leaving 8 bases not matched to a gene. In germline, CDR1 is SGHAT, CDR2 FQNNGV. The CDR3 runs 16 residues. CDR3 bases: TGTGCCAGCAGCCCGCGGACTAGCGGGAGTTGGGAGACCCAGTACTTC. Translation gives CASSPRTSGSWETQYF.

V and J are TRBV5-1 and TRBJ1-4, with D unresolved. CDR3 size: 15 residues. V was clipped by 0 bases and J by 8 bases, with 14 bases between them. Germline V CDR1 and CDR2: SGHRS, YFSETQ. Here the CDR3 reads CASSLDSPGDEKLFF. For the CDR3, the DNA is TGCGCCAGCAGCTTGGACTCACCGGGTGACGAAAAACTGTTTTTT.

The CDR3 protein is CATLRPSSPYEQYF. The CDR3 DNA follows: TGTGCCACCCTTAGACCCTCGTCGCCCTACGAGCAGTACTTC. The V and J genes are TRBV11-2 and TRBJ2-7; D unclear. Trimming removed 10 bases from V and 2 bases from J, with 18 bases in between. Germline CDR1 SGHAT, CDR2 FQNNGV. The CDR3 consists of 14 residues.

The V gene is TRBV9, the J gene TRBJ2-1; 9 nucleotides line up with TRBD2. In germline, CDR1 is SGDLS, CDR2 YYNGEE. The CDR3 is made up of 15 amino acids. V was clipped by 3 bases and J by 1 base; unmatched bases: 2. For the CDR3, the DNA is TGTGCCAGCAGCGGTAGCGGGAGTTCCTACAATGAGCAGTTCTTC. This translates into CASSGSGSSYNEQFF. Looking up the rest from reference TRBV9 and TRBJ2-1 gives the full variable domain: DSGVTQTPKHLITATGQRVTLRCSPRSGDLSVYWYQQSLDQGLQFLIQYYNGEERAKGNILERFSAQQFPDLHSELNLSSLELGDSALYFCASSGSGSSYNEQFFGPGTRLTVL.

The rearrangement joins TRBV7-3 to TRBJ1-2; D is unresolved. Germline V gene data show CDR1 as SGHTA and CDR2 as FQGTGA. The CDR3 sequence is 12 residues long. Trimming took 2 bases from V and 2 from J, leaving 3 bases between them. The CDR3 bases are TGTGCCAGCAGCTTACAGAACTATGGCTACACCTTC. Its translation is CASSLQNYGYTF.

CDR3 DNA sequence: TGTGCCAGCAGCCTGCCTAGCGGGAGCACAGATACGCAGTATTTT. Translation gives CASSLPSGSTDTQYF. This chain uses TRBV7-8 with TRBJ2-3; 8 bases fit TRBD2. CDR3 length equals 15 residues. J lost 0 bases, V lost 5 bases, and 4 bases had no gene match. Germline CDR1 is SGHVS and CDR2 is FQNEAQ.

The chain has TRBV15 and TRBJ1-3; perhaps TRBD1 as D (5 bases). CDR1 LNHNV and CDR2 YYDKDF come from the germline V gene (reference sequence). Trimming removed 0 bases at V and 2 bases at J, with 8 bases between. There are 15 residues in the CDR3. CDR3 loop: CATSRDQGTGNTIYF. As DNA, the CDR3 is TGTGCCACCAGCAGAGATCAGGGCACTGGAAACACCATATATTTT.

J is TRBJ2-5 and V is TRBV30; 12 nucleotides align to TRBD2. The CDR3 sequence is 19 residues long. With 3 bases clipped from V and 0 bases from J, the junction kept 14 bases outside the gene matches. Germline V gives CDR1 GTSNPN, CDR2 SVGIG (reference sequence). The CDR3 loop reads CAWRRPPRTSGTYQETQYF. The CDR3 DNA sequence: TGTGCCTGGAGACGACCCCCTCGGACTAGCGGGACGTACCAAGAGACCCAGTACTTC. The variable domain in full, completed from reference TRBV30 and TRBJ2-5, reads SQTIHQWPATLVQPVGSPLSLECTVEGTSNPNLYWYRQAAGRGLQLLFYSVGIGQISSEVPQNLSASRPQDRQFILSSKKLLLSDSGFYLCAWRRPPRTSGTYQETQYFGPGTRLLVL.

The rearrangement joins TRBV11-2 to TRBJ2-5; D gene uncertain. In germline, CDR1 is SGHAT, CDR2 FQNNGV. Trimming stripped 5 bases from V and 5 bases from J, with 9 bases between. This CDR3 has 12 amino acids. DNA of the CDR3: TGTGCCAGCAGCCAGTCACGGGAGACCCAGTACTTC. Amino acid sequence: CASSQSRETQYF.

The CDR3: CASSYYTGENTGELFF. Here the CDR3 DNA reads TGTGCCAGCAGTTACTACACGGGAGAGAACACCGGGGAGCTGTTTTTT. The chain recombines TRBV6-5 with TRBJ2-2; perhaps TRBD2 as D (6 bases). Germline V gene data show CDR1 as MNHEY and CDR2 as SVGAGI. Trimming removed 1 base at V and 1 base at J, with 10 bases between. The CDR3 length is 16 residues.

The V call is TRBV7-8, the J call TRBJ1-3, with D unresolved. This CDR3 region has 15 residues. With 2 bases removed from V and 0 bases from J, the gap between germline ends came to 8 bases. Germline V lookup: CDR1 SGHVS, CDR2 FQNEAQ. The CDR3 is CASSLQISSGNTIYF. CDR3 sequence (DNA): TGTGCCAGCAGCTTACAGATAAGCTCTGGAAACACCATATATTTT.

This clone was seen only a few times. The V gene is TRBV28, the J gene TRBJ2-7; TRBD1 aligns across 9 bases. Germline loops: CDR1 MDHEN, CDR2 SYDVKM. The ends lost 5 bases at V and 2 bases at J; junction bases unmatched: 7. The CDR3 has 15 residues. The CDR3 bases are TGTGCCAGCAGTAATGGACAGGGGCCACCCTACGAGCAGTACTTC. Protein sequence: CASSNGQGPPYEQYF.